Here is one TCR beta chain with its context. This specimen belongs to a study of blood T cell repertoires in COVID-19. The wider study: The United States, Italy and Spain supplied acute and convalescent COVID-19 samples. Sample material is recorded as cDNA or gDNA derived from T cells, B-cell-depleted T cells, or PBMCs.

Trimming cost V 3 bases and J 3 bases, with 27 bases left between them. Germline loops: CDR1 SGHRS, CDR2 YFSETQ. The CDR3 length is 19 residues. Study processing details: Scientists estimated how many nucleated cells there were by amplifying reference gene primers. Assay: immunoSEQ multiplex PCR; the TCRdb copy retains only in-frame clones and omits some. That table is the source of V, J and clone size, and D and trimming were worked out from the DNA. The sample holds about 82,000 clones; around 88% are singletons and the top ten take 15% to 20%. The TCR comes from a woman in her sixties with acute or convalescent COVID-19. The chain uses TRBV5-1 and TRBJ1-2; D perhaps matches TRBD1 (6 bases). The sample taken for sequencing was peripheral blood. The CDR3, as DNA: TGCGCCAGCAGCTCCAAACCGGGACAACCAGTTGGCCGCGACTATGGCTACACCTTC. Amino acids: CASSSKPGQPVGRDYGYTF.